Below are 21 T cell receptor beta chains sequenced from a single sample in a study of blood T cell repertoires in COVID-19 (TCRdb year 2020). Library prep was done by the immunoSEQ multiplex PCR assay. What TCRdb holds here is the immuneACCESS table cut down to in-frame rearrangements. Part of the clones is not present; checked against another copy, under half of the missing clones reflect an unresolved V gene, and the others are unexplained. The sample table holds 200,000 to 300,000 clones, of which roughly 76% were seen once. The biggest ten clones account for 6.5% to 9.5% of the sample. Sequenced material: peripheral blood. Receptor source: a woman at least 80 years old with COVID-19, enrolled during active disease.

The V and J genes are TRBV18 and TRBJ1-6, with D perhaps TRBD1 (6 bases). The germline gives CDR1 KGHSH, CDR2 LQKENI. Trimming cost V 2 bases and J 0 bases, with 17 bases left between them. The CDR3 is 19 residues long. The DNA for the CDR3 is TGTGCCAGCTCACCAAGGATGGCAGGGGTTGGCTCCTATAATTCACCCCTCCACTTT. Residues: CASSPRMAGVGSYNSPLHF.

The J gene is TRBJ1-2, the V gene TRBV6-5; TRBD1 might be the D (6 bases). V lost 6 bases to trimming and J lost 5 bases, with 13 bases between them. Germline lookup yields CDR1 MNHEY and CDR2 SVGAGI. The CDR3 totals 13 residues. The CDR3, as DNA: TGTGCCAGCAGCCTGGACAGACTTTATGGCTACACCTTC. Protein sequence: CASSLDRLYGYTF.

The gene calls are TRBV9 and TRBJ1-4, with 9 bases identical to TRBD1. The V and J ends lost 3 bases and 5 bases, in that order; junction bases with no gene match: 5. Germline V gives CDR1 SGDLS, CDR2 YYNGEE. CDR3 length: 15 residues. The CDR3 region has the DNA TGTGCCAGCAGCGGGACAGGGGCTACCAATGAAAAACTGTTTTTT. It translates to CASSGTGATNEKLFF.

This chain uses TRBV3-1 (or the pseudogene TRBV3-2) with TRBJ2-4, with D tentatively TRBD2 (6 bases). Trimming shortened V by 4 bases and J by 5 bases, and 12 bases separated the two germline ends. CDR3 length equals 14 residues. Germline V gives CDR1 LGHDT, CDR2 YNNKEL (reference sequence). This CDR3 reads CASSRWDSQNIQYF. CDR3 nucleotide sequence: TGTGCCAGCAGCCGCTGGGACTCCCAAAACATTCAGTACTTC.

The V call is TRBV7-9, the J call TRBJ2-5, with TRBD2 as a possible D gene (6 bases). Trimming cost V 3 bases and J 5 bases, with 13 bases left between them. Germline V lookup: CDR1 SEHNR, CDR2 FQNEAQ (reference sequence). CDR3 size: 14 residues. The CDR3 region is CASSFRGAAETQYF. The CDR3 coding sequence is TGTGCCAGCAGCTTTCGCGGGGCCGCGGAGACCCAGTACTTC.

CDR3: CASMGQALSNEQFF. CDR3 in DNA: TGTGCCAGCATGGGACAGGCGTTAAGCAATGAGCAGTTCTTC. The chain is built from TRBV2 and TRBJ2-1; 8 bases are shared with TRBD1. CDR1 is SNHLY and CDR2 is FYNNEI in the germline V gene. CDR3 length: 14 amino acids. Unmatched junction bases numbered 8, after V lost 7 bases and J lost 6 bases.

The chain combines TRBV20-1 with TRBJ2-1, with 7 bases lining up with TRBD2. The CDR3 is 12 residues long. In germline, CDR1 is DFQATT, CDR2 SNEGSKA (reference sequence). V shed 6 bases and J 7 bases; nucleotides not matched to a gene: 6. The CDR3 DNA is TGCAGTGCCAGTTGGGAGGGGAATGAGCAGTTCTTC. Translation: CSASWEGNEQFF.

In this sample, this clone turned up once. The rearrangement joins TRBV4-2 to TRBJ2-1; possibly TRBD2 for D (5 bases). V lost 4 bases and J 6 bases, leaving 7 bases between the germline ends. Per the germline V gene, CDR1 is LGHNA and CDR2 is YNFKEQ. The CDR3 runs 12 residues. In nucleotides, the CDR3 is TGTGCCAGCAGCCGGAGGTCCAATGAGCAGTTCTTC. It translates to CASSRRSNEQFF.

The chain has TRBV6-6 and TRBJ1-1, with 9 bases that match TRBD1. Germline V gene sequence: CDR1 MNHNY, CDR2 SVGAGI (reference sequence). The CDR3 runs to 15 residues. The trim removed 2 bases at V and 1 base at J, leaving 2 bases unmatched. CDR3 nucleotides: TGTGCCAGCAGTTACACAGGGGGCTCGAACACTGAAGCTTTCTTT. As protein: CASSYTGGSNTEAFF.

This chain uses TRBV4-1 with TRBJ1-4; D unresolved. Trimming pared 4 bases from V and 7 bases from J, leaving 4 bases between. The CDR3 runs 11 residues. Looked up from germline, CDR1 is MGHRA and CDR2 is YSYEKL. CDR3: CASSPGEKLFF. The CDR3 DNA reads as TGCGCCAGCAGCCCAGGTGAAAAACTGTTTTTT.

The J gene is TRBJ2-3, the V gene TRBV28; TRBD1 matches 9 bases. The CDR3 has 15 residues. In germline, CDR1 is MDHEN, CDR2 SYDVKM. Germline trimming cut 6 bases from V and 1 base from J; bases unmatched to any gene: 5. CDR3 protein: CASSTRTGGTDTQYF. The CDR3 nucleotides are TGTGCCAGCAGCACACGGACAGGGGGCACAGATACGCAGTATTTT.

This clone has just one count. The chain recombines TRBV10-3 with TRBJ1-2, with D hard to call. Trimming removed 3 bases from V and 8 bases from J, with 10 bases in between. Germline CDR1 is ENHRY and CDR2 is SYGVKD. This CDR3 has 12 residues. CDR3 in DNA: TGTGCCATCAGTGATGAGGGCGGCGGCTACACCTTC. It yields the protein CAISDEGGGYTF.

In DNA form, the CDR3 reads TGCGCCAGCAGGGAGCGGGGGGCCTTTAGGTCCCCATACAATGAGCAGTTCTTC. Translated, it gives CASRERGAFRSPYNEQFF. This chain uses TRBV5-1 with TRBJ2-1, with 9 bases that match TRBD2. V shed 5 bases and J 4 bases; nucleotides not matched to a gene: 16. This CDR3 is 18 amino acids long. Looked up from germline, CDR1 is SGHRS and CDR2 is YFSETQ.

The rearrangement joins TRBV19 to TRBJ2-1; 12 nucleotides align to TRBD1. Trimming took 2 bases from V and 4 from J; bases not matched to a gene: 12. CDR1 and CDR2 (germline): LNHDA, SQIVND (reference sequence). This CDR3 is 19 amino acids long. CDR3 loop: CASSIRGQGAISHYNEQFF. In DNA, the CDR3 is TGTGCCAGTAGTATAAGGGGACAGGGGGCGATCTCCCATTACAATGAGCAGTTCTTC. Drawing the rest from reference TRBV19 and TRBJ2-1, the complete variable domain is DGGITQSPKYLFRKEGQNVTLSCEQNLNHDAMYWYRQDPGQGLRLIYYSQIVNDFQKGDIAEGYSVSREKKESFPLTVTSAQKNPTAFYLCASSIRGQGAISHYNEQFFGPGTRLTVL.

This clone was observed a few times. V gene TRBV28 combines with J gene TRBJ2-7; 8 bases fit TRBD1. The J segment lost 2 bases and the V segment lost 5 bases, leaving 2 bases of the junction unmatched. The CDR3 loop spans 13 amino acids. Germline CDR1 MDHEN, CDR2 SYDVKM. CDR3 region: CASSRTGPYEQYF. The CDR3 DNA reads TGTGCCAGCAGTCGGACAGGGCCCTACGAGCAGTACTTC.

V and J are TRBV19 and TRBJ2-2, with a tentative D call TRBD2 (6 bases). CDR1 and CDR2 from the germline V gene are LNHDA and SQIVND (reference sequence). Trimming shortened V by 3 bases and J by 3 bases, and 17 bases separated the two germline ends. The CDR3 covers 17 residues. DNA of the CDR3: TGTGCCAGTAGTATGGAGGGTTTTGTGTTGGACACCGGGGAGCTGTTTTTT. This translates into CASSMEGFVLDTGELFF.

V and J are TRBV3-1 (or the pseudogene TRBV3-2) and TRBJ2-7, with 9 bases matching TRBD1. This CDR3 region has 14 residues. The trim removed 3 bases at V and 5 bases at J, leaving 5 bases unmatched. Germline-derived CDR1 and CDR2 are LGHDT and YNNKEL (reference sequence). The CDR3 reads CASSHRDRDHEQYF. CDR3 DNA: TGTGCCAGCAGCCACCGGGACAGGGACCACGAGCAGTACTTC.

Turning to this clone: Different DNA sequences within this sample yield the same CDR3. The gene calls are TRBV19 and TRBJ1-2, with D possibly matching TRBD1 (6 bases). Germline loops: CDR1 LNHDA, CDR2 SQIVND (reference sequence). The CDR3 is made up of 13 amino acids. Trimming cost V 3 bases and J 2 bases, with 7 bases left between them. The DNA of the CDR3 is TGTGCCAGTAGTATTACAGGGAACTATGGCTACACCTTC. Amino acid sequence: CASSITGNYGYTF.

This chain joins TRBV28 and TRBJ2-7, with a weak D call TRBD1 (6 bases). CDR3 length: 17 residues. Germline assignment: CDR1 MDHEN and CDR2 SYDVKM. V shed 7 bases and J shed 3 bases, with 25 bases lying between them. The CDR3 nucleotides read TGTGCCAGCACCCATCGCGGCAGGACAGCGCCGCGCTACGAGCAGTACTTC. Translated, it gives CASTHRGRTAPRYEQYF.

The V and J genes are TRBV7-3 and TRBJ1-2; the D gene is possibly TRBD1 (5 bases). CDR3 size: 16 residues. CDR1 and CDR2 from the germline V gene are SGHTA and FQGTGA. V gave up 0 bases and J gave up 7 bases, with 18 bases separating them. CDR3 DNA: TGTGCCAGCAGCTTAACCCGTGACAGCCCCAGGTCTGGCTACACCTTC. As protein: CASSLTRDSPRSGYTF. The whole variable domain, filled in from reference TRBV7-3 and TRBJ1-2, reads GAGVSQTPSNKVTEKGKYVELRCDPISGHTALYWYRQSLGQGPEFLIYFQGTGAADDSGLPNDRFFAVRPEGSVSTLKIQRTERGDSAVYLCASSLTRDSPRSGYTFGSGTRLTVV.

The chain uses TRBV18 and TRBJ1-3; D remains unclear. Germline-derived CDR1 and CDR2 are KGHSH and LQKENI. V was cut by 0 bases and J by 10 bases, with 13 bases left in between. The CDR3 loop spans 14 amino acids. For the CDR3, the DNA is TGTGCCAGCTCACCACCACAAGTCCCTAGGACCATATATTTT. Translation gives CASSPPQVPRTIYF.